Listed below are T cell receptor beta chains from one sample, sequenced in a study of early T cells in non-severe SARS-CoV-2 infection. TCRdb redid the calling of the 5' RACE reads with MiXCR, one entry per CDR3 protein. The sample holds roughly 66,000 distinct CDR3 sequences, approximately 9.2% seen once. The sequencing input was whole blood. The receptors derive from an adult who was a healthcare worker with PCR-confirmed SARS-CoV-2 infection or an uninfected control (not recorded which). CDR3s include the opening cysteine and the closing phenylalanine or tryptophan. Each record gives: V gene, clone size, D gene, J gene, CDR3 DNA, CDR3 protein. D genes are given only for firm matches. Not all rows give a size; the values are once, few, many and, for expanded clones, a class.

>TRBV30|few|TRBD1|TRBJ1-2
TGTGCCTGGAGTGTACGGCAGGGGGCCGGGCGCTATGGCTACACCTTC
CAWSVRQGAGRYGYTF
>TRBV6-6|few|TRBD2|TRBJ2-3
TGTGCCAGCAGTTACCGAAAGAGGACTAGCGGGAGACCAGATACGCAGTATTTT
CASSYRKRTSGRPDTQYF
>TRBV28|few|TRBD1|TRBJ2-5
TGTGCCAGCAGTTTCCTTCGGACAGGGACGCTATACACCCGAGAGACCCAGTACTTC
CASSFLRTGTLYTRETQYF
>TRBV27|NA|NA|TRBJ2-7
TGTGCCAGCAGTTTACGACGGAACAGCTACGAGCAGTACTTC
CASSLRRNSYEQYF
>TRBV2|many|NA|TRBJ2-7
TGTGGAGGGGCAACGGGGACCTACGAGCAGTACTTC
CGGATGTYEQYF
>TRBV6-2/TRBV6-3|few|NA|TRBJ1-1
TGTGCCAGCAGTTACTCGCTGGGGAACACTGAAGCTTTCTTT
CASSYSLGNTEAFF
>TRBV5-1|few|NA|TRBJ2-3
TGCGCCAGCAGCTTGGGGTCAGCAGATACGCAGTATTTT
CASSLGSADTQYF
>TRBV7-2|few|TRBD2|TRBJ2-1
TGTGCCAGCAGCTCGGCTAGCGGGAGGAATGATGAGCAGTTCTTC
CASSSASGRNDEQFF
>TRBV20-1|many|NA|TRBJ2-5
TGCAGTGCCCTAGCGAGGGAACGGAGGGAGACCCAGTACTTC
CSALARERRETQYF
>TRBV9|few|TRBD2|TRBJ2-2
TGTGCCAGCAGCGTAGTCCTAGCGGGAGCCGGGGAGCTGTTTTTT
CASSVVLAGAGELFF
>TRBV10-3|few|NA|TRBJ2-1
TGTGCCATCAGTGCCGGGACTGGAAACAATGAGCAGTTCTTC
CAISAGTGNNEQFF
>TRBV5-6|NA|TRBD1|TRBJ1-2
TGTGCCAGCGGATTTGACAGGGATGATGGCTACACCTTC
CASGFDRDDGYTF
>TRBV27|many|NA|TRBJ2-4
TGTGCCAGCAGCAAAAGGGAAGGCATTCAGTACTTC
CASSKREGIQYF
>TRBV4-1|NA|TRBD2|TRBJ2-4
TGCGCCAGCAGCCAAGATCTTGGTAGCGGGGGCGAAAACATTCAGTACTTC
CASSQDLGSGGENIQYF
>TRBV11-2|few|NA|TRBJ2-2
TGTGCCAGCAGCCTGGACAGCCGACGGGCCGGGGAGCTGTTTTTT
CASSLDSRRAGELFF
>TRBV30|many|NA|TRBJ2-3
TGTGCGACAGGGACTACTCGAGATACGCAGTATTTT
CATGTTRDTQYF
>TRBV5-1|many|TRBD2|TRBJ2-7
TGCGCCAGCAGCTTGGGTAGCGGGAGCGCCGAGCAGTACTTC
CASSLGSGSAEQYF
>TRBV29-1|few|TRBD2|TRBJ2-7
TGCAGCGTTGACCGGAGCGGGAGCTCCTACGAGCAGTACTTC
CSVDRSGSSYEQYF
>TRBV18|NA|TRBD1|TRBJ1-5
TGTGCCAGCTCCTCCGTGACAGGGCTGCGCAATCAGCCCCAGCATTTT
CASSSVTGLRNQPQHF
>TRBV6-5|NA|TRBD1|TRBJ1-2
TGTGCCAGCAGCCCCGGGACAGGGAAAGGCTATGGCTACACCTTC
CASSPGTGKGYGYTF
>TRBV3-1|many|NA|TRBJ2-7
TGTGCCAGCAGCCAAGCGCCGACCGGGCCTAGCTACGAGCAGTACTTC
CASSQAPTGPSYEQYF
>TRBV5-1|many|NA|TRBJ2-3
TGCGCCAGCAGCTTGGAAACTAGCACAGATACGCAGTATTTT
CASSLETSTDTQYF
>TRBV9|few|NA|TRBJ1-3
TGTGCCAGCACCGGGGGAGGGTCCGGAAACACCATATATTTT
CASTGGGSGNTIYF
>TRBV7-3|many|NA|TRBJ2-2
TGTGCCAGCAGCCGGAACACCGGGGAGCTGTTTTTT
CASSRNTGELFF